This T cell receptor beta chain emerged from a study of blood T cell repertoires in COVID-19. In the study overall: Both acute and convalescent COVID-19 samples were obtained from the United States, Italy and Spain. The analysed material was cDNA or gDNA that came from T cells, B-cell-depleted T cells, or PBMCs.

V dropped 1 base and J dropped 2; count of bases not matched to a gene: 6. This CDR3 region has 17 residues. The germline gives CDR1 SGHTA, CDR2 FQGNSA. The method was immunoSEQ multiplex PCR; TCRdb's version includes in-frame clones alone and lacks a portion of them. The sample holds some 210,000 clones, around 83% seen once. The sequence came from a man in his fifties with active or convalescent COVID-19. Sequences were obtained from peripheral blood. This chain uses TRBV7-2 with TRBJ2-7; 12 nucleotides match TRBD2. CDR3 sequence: CASSLGGTSGLTYEQYF. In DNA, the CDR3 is TGTGCCAGCAGCTTAGGAGGGACTAGCGGGTTAACCTACGAGCAGTACTTC.